This T cell receptor (beta chain) was retrieved from a study of cytomegalovirus exposure and HLA in healthy donors. Healthy bone marrow donors supplied every sample. Concerning this clone: Its antigen is not identified.

Primers for the PCR totalled 60 Vbeta and 13 Jbeta. Measured with immunoSEQ multiplex PCR; TCRdb has only the in-frame clones, and not every one. The table has 150,000 to 200,000 clones, around 77% seen once. There are 16 residues in the CDR3. J lost 6 bases, V lost 1 base, and 11 bases had no gene match. The germline CDR1 and CDR2 sequences are KGHSH and LQKENI. Overall study results and limits: Sequencing depth roughly uniform across donors was assumed in presence/absence analyses.

The sequenced sample consisted of PBMCs. The source is a woman in her thirties in good health and CMV-seropositive. The V and J genes are TRBV18 and TRBJ2-7; 8 nucleotides line up with TRBD2. CDR3 sequence (DNA): TGTGCCAGCTCACCACAACAGCGGGGGTTTACCCTCGAGCAGTACTTC. Residues: CASSPQQRGFTLEQYF. Based on the CDR3 plus reference TRBV18 and TRBJ2-7, the full variable domain is NAGVMQNPRHLVRRRGQEARLRCSPMKGHSHVYWYRQLPEEGLKFMVYLQKENIIDESGMPKERFSAEFPKEGPSILRIQQVVRGDSAAYFCASSPQQRGFTLEQYFGPGTRLTVT.